Reported below is one T cell receptor (beta chain). Its matching antigen is unknown. The data originate from a study of T cell repertoires in cytomegalovirus infection. Overall study: An indication of both CMV infection and matching HLA type came from public TCR beta signatures. Study-level findings and limits: Accumulated public TCR beta family frequency recognized individuals carrying CMV together with the relevant HLA. In two of eight donors, the top clonotype was HLA-C-restricted CMV-specific.

Via MiXCR, TCRdb re-called the reads, giving one row per CDR3 protein. The sample lists nearly 700,000 distinct CDR3 sequences; roughly 30% were seen once. Per the germline V gene, CDR1 is SGHNT and CDR2 is YYREEE (reference sequence). The CDR3 contains 16 residues. V shed 4 bases, J shed 2 bases, and the junction held 11 bases outside the gene matches. The chain joins TRBV5-4 to TRBJ2-5; 7 bases are shared with TRBD2. The input for sequencing was cultured PBMCs, taken from culture after CMV antigen stimulation. This clonotype originated in a human donor in good health (CMV status not recorded). Some clones in this sample may be carry-over from other donors' samples. CDR3 coding DNA: TGTGCCAGCAGCCCGGGTCTAGCGGCCGGACAAGAGACCCAGTACTTC. Its translation: CASSPGLAAGQETQYF.